A selection of T cell receptor beta chains follows, all from one sample in a study of technical replicates of blood from a few donors. TCRdb's copy holds only in-frame clones and misses some; the assay was immunoSEQ multiplex PCR. The table lists 25,000 to 40,000 clones, approximately 94% of them singletons. The sample taken for sequencing was PBMCs. Receptor source: a human donor in good health. Some clones in this sample may be carry-over from other donors' samples. Each CDR3 is given with its conserved first and last residue. D genes are given only for firm matches. Rows may omit the clone size; those that give it use once, few, many or a size class.

13,TRBV27,TRBJ2-5,NA,NA,CASSSWRQETQYF,TGTGCCAGCAGTTCCTGGCGGCAAGAGACCCAGTACTTC
19,TRBV11-2,TRBJ2-3,NA,TRBD2,CASRERTGRLAGASYTQYF,TGTGCCAGCAGGGAACGGACAGGGAGACTAGCGGGGGCCTCCTATACGCAGTATTTT
14,TRBV10-2,TRBJ1-6,NA,NA,CASNPQAANSPLHF,TGCGCCAGCAACCCCCAGGCAGCTAATTCACCCCTCCACTTT
14,TRBV18,TRBJ1-1,NA,NA,CASSPIKEGAEAFF,TGTGCCAGCTCGCCGATCAAGGAGGGTGCGGAAGCTTTCTTT
14,TRBV6-5,TRBJ1-1,NA,NA,CASNRRGVNTEAFF,TGTGCCAGCAATCGGCGGGGCGTAAACACTGAAGCTTTCTTT
14,TRBV11-3,TRBJ2-3,NA,NA,CASSRSRGEDTQYF,TGTGCCAGCAGTCGAAGCAGGGGTGAAGATACGCAGTATTTT
14,TRBV4-1,TRBJ2-7,NA,NA,CASSPPLATHEQYF,TGCGCCAGCAGCCCGCCGCTAGCGACCCACGAGCAGTACTTC
14,TRBV4-3,TRBJ1-5,NA,NA,CASSQGAGNQPQHF,TGCGCCAGCAGCCAAGGAGCGGGAAATCAGCCCCAGCATTTT
16,TRBV4-1,TRBJ1-3,NA,TRBD1,CASSQGQGASGNTIYF,TGCGCCAGCAGCCAAGGACAGGGGGCATCGGGAAACACCATATATTTT
16,TRBV5-1,TRBJ1-1,once,NA,CASSIRGPREDTEAFF,TGCGCCAGCAGCATCCGAGGACCGCGGGAGGACACTGAAGCTTTCTTT
14,TRBV7-3,TRBJ2-7,NA,NA,CASSLGGGTYEQYF,TGTGCCAGCAGCTTAGGGGGCGGTACCTACGAGCAGTACTTC
15,TRBV7-8,TRBJ2-3,NA,NA,CASSFRQLHTDTQYF,TGTGCCAGCAGCTTCAGACAGCTCCACACAGATACGCAGTATTTT
15,TRBV6-5,TRBJ1-3,NA,TRBD1,CASSSTGASGNTIYF,TGTGCCAGCAGTTCCACAGGGGCCTCTGGAAACACCATATATTTT
15,TRBV5-1,TRBJ2-1,NA,TRBD2,CASSFLAGAYNEQFF,TGCGCCAGCAGCTTCCTAGCGGGAGCTTACAATGAGCAGTTCTTC
15,TRBV27,TRBJ2-7,NA,TRBD2,CASSSTGRGDGEQYF,TGTGCCAGCAGTTCGACTGGGCGGGGGGACGGCGAGCAGTACTTC
14,TRBV7-8,TRBJ1-4,once,TRBD1,CASSPGGVREKLFF,TGTGCCAGCAGCCCAGGGGGTGTCAGAGAAAAACTGTTTTTT
12,TRBV5-4,TRBJ2-5,few,NA,CASSFYLETQYF,TGTGCCAGCAGTTTTTATTTGGAGACCCAGTACTTC
12,TRBV29-1,TRBJ2-7,NA,NA,CSVVKDTYEQYF,TGCAGCGTTGTTAAGGACACCTACGAGCAGTACTTC
16,TRBV5-8,TRBJ2-1,NA,NA,CASSLGQSAHGNEQFF,TGTGCCAGCAGCTTGGGACAGTCTGCCCACGGCAATGAGCAGTTCTTC
14,TRBV2,TRBJ1-4,NA,NA,CASSETPTNEKLFF,TGTGCCAGCAGTGAGACACCAACTAATGAAAAACTGTTTTTT
14,TRBV27,TRBJ1-5,NA,TRBD1,CASSSSGGRQPQHF,TGTGCCAGCAGTTCATCAGGGGGAAGACAGCCCCAGCATTTT
13,TRBV19,TRBJ1-6,once,TRBD1,CASKGQPNSPLHF,TGTGCCAGCAAGGGACAGCCAAATTCACCCCTCCACTTT
14,TRBV19,TRBJ2-1,NA,TRBD2,CASSTSGGISEQFF,TGTGCCAGTAGTACTAGCGGGGGGATCAGTGAGCAGTTCTTC
15,TRBV5-6,TRBJ2-7,NA,TRBD2,CASSLRAGGSYEQYF,TGTGCCAGCAGCTTGAGGGCGGGAGGCTCCTACGAGCAGTACTTC
17,TRBV13,TRBJ2-2,NA,TRBD1,CASRRRYRGANTGELFF,TGTGCCAGCAGGAGACGATACAGGGGAGCGAACACCGGGGAGCTGTTTTTT
11,TRBV12-5,TRBJ1-2,NA,NA,CASGRGDGYTF,TGTGCTAGTGGAAGAGGAGATGGCTACACCTTC
12,TRBV7-9,TRBJ2-1,NA,NA,CASSLLHNEQFF,TGTGCCAGCAGCTTACTTCACAATGAGCAGTTCTTC
15,TRBV21-1,TRBJ2-2,NA,NA,CASSKVPSSTGELFF,TGTGCCAGCAGCAAAGTCCCTAGCTCCACCGGGGAGCTGTTTTTT
14,TRBV2,TRBJ1-2,NA,TRBD1,CASSEGRGLGGYTF,TGTGCCAGCAGTGAAGGCAGGGGGCTCGGTGGCTACACCTTC
15,TRBV6-1,TRBJ2-1,NA,NA,CASSDTGPPYNEQFF,TGTGCCAGCAGTGATACAGGGCCACCTTACAATGAGCAGTTCTTC
14,TRBV5-4,TRBJ1-1,NA,NA,CASSPRDLNTEAFF,TGTGCCAGCAGCCCCCGAGACTTGAACACTGAAGCTTTCTTT
16,TRBV5-1,TRBJ2-7,NA,NA,CASSLWGDDTGHEQYF,TGCGCCAGCAGCTTGTGGGGGGATGACACCGGTCACGAGCAGTACTTC
12,TRBV29-1,TRBJ1-2,NA,NA,CSAGGDNRGYTF,TGCAGCGCCGGGGGAGACAACAGAGGCTACACCTTC
14,TRBV5-1,TRBJ2-5,NA,NA,CASSLEGGEETQYF,TGCGCCAGCAGCTTGGAGGGCGGGGAAGAGACCCAGTACTTC
12,TRBV9,TRBJ1-1,medium-sized,NA,CASSGGGAEAFF,TGTGCCAGCAGTGGAGGAGGGGCTGAAGCTTTCTTT
15,TRBV18,TRBJ2-2,NA,NA,CASSPLAEGSGELFF,TGTGCCAGCTCACCACTAGCGGAGGGCTCCGGGGAGCTGTTTTTT
13,TRBV29-1,TRBJ2-7,NA,TRBD2,CSVVALAGGEQYF,TGCAGCGTTGTAGCACTAGCGGGGGGGGAGCAGTACTTC
16,TRBV4-3,TRBJ1-1,NA,TRBD1,CASSPEGGQVNTEAFF,TGCGCCAGCAGCCCCGAGGGAGGACAGGTGAACACTGAAGCTTTCTTT
14,TRBV27,TRBJ1-2,NA,NA,CASSSSGFDYGYTF,TGTGCCAGCAGCAGCTCGGGGTTTGACTATGGCTACACCTTC
13,TRBV5-1,TRBJ2-1,NA,TRBD1,CASSLDRGNEQFF,TGCGCCAGCAGCTTGGACAGGGGGAATGAGCAGTTCTTC
13,TRBV28,TRBJ2-1,NA,NA,CASTNGAYNEQFF,TGTGCCAGCACGAATGGGGCGTACAATGAGCAGTTCTTC
17,TRBV10-3,TRBJ2-7,medium-sized,TRBD1,CAISELRDRRKGYEQYF,TGTGCCATCAGTGAGCTCCGGGACAGGAGAAAGGGCTACGAGCAGTACTTC